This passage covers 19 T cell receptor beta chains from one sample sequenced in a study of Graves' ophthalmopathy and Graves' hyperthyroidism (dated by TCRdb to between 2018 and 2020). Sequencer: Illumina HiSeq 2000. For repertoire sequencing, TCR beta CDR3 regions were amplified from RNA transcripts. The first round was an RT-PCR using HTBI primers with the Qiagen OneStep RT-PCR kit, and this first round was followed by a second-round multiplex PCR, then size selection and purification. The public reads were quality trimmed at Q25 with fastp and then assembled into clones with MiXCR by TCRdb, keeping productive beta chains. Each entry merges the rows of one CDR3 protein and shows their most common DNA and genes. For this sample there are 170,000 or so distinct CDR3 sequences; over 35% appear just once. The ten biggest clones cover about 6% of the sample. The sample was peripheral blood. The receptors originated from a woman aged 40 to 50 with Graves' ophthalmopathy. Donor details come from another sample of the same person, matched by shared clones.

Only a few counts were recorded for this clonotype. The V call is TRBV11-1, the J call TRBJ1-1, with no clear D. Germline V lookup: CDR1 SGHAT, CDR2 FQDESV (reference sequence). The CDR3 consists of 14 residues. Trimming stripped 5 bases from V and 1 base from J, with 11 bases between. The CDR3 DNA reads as TGTGCCAGCAGCGCATCCCTTCAGAACACTGAAGCTTTCTTT. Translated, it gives CASSASLQNTEAFF.

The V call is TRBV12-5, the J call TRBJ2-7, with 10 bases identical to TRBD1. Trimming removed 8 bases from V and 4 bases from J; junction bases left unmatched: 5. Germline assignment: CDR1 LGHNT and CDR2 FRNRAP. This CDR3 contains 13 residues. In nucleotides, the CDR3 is TGTGCTAGTTCTTGGGGACAGGGGTACGAGCAGTACTTC. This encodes CASSWGQGYEQYF.

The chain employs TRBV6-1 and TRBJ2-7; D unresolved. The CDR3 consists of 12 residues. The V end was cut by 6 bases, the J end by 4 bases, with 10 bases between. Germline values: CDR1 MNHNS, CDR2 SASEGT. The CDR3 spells CASSSTWYEQYF. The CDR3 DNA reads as TGTGCCAGCAGCTCCACCTGGTACGAGCAGTACTTC.

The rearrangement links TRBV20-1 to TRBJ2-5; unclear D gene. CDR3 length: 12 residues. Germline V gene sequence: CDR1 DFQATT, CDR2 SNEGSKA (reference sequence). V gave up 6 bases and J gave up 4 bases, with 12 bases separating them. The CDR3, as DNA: TGCAGTGCCTACGCGTTGGGAGAGACCCAGTACTTC. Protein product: CSAYALGETQYF.

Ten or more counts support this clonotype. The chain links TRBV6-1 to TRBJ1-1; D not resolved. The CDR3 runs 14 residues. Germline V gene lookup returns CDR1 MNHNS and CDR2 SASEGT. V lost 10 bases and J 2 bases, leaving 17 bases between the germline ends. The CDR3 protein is CATHSDRLNTEAFF. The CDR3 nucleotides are TGTGCCACCCACAGCGACCGATTAAACACTGAAGCTTTCTTT.

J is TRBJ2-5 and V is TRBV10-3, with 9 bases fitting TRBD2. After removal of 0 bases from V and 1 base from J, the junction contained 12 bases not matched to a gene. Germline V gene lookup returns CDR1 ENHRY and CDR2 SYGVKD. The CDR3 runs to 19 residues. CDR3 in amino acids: CAISESLPSGIGGQETQYF. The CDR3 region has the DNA TGTGCCATCAGTGAGTCGTTGCCTAGCGGGATTGGGGGCCAAGAGACCCAGTACTTC.

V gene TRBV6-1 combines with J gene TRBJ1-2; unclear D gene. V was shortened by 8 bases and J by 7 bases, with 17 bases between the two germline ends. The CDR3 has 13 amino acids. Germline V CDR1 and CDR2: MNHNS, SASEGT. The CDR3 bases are TGTGCCAGCGAGGATCCTAACTACTCTGGCTACACCTTC. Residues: CASEDPNYSGYTF.

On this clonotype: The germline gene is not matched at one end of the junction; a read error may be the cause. The CDR3 region is CAWGSGGSGKLFF. The CDR3 nucleotides read TGTGCCTGGGGCTCAGGGGGGTCCGGGAAGCTGTTTTTT. V gene TRBV30 combines with J gene TRBJ2-2, with a possible D match to TRBD1 (7 bases). CDR3 length: 13 amino acids. Germline CDR1 reads GTSNPN; CDR2 reads SVGIG (reference sequence).

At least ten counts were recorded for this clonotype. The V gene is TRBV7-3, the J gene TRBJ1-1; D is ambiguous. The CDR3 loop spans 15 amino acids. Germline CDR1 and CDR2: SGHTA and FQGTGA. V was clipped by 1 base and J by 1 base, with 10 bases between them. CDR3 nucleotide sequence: TGTGCCAGCAGCTTAAAGGGTAGTGGGAACACTGAAGCTTTCTTT. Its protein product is CASSLKGSGNTEAFF.

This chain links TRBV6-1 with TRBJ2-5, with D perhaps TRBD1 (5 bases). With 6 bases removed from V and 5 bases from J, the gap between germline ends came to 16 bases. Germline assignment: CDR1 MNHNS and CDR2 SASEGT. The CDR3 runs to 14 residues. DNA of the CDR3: TGTGCCAGCAGGATCGGGCAGGGCCTGGAGACCCAGTACTTC. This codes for CASRIGQGLETQYF.

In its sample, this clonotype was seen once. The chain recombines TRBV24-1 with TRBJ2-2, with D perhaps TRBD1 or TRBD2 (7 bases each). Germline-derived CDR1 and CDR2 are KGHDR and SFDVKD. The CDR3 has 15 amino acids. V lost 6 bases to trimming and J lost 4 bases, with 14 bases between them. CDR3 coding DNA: TGTGCCACCAGTTCAGGGGGGGCGCGCACCGGGGAGCTGTTTTTT. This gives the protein CATSSGGARTGELFF.

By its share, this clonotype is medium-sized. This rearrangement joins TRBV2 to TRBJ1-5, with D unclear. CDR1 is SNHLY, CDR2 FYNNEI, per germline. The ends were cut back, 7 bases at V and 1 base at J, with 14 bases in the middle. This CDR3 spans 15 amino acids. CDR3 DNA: TGTGCCAGCATGGCCTCCCGGGAAAGCAATCAGCCCCAGCATTTT. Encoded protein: CASMASRESNQPQHF.

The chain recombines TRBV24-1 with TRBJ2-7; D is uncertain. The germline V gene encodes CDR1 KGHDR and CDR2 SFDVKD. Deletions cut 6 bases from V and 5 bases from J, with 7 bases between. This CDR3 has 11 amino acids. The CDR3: CATSHGNEQYF. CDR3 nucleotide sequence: TGTGCCACCAGTCACGGTAACGAGCAGTACTTC.

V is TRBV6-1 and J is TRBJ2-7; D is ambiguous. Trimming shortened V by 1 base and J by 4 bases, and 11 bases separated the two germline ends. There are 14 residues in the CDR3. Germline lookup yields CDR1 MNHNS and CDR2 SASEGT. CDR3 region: CASSEVVIAYEQYF. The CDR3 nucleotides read TGTGCCAGCAGTGAAGTAGTGATTGCTTACGAGCAGTACTTC.

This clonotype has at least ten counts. For the CDR3, the DNA is TGTGCTAGTGGTTTAGGACAGGGTCTAAAAACCTATGGCTACTACACCTTC. The encoded protein is CASGLGQGLKTYGYYTF. The chain is built from TRBV12-5 and TRBJ1-2; the match to TRBD1 covers 8 bases. The germline V gene has CDR1 LGHNT and CDR2 FRNRAP. CDR3 length equals 17 residues. After removal of 3 bases from V and 10 bases from J, the junction contained 19 bases not matched to a gene. Full variable domain (remainder filled in from reference TRBV12-5 and TRBJ1-2): DARVTQTPRHKVTEMGQEVTMRCQPILGHNTVFWYRQTMMQGLELLAYFRNRAPLDDSGMPKDRFSAEMPDATLATLKIQPSEPRDSAVYFCASGLGQGLKTYGYYTFGSGTRLTVV.

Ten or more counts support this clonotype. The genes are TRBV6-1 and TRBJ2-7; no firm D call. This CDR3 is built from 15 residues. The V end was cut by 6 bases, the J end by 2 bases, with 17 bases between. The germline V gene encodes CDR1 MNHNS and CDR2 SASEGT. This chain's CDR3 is CASSFDLAHPYEQYF. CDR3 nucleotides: TGTGCCAGCAGCTTTGACCTCGCCCACCCCTACGAGCAGTACTTC.

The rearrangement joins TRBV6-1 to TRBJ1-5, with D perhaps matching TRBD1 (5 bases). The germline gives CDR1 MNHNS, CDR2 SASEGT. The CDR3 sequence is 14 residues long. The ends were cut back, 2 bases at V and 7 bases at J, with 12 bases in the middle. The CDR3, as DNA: TGTGCCAGCAGTGAATCCTCAGGGTGGCAGCCCCAGCATTTT. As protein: CASSESSGWQPQHF.

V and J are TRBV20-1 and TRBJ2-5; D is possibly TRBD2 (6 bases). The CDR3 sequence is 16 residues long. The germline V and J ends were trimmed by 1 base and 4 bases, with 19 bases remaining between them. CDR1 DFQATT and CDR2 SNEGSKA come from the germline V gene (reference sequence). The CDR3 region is CSARGGTEAIRETQYF. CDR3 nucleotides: TGCAGTGCTAGAGGCGGGACGGAGGCGATTCGAGAGACCCAGTACTTC.

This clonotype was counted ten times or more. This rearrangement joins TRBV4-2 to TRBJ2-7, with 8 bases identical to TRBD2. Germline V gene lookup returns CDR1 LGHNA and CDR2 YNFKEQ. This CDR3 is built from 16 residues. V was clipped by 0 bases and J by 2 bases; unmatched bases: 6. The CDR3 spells CASSQDPAGATYEQYF. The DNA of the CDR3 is TGTGCCAGCAGCCAAGATCCAGCGGGGGCCACCTACGAGCAGTACTTC.